The 17 T cell receptor beta chains in this list originate from one sample, sequenced in a study of cytomegalovirus exposure and HLA in healthy donors (TCRdb year 2017). The library was generated by the immunoSEQ multiplex PCR assay. The multiplex PCR relied on a mix of 60 forward primers for TCR Vbeta segments and 13 reverse primers for TCR Jbeta segments. TCRdb took this table from immuneACCESS and kept in-frame rearrangements with V and J called. Such tables lack part of the clones; where checked against another copy, unresolved V genes explain under half of the gap, and the rest is unexplained. This sample holds about 280,000 clones; roughly 90% were observed only once. 2% to 3% of the sample rests with the top ten. Source material: PBMCs. The source is a woman aged 18 to 35 in good health and CMV-seronegative.

The chain joins TRBV10-3 to TRBJ1-5; 10 bases agree with TRBD1. Germline V gene lookup returns CDR1 ENHRY and CDR2 SYGVKD. The CDR3 is 14 amino acids. With 11 bases clipped from V and 3 bases from J, the junction kept 7 bases outside the gene matches. The CDR3 reads CAASGTGDNQPQHF. The CDR3 DNA reads TGTGCCGCCTCCGGGACAGGGGACAATCAGCCCCAGCATTTT.

J is TRBJ2-2 and V is TRBV5-1; possibly TRBD2 for D (5 bases). CDR3 size: 12 residues. Looked up from germline, CDR1 is SGHRS and CDR2 is YFSETQ. V lost 7 bases and J 5 bases, leaving 9 bases between the germline ends. CDR3 protein: CASGPGTGELFF. The DNA of the CDR3 is TGCGCCAGCGGTCCGGGAACCGGGGAGCTGTTTTTT.

On this clone itself: Compared with germline, one end of the junction differs, possibly owing to a read error. The genes are TRBV18 and TRBJ2-5, with D possibly being TRBD1 (6 bases). The CDR3 totals 14 residues. Per germline, CDR1 KGHSH and CDR2 LQKENI. CDR3 coding DNA: TGTGCCGGCTCACGGAGACAGGACGGCGAGACCCAGTACTTC. It encodes CAGSRRQDGETQYF.

The chain carries TRBV29-1 and TRBJ2-7; 7 bases agree with TRBD2. The CDR3 is 12 amino acids. J was trimmed by 2 bases and V by 6 bases; bases with no gene match: 4. The germline V gene encodes CDR1 SQVTM and CDR2 ANQGSEA. The DNA of the CDR3 is TGCAGCGTGTTGGGGGGGACCTACGAGCAGTACTTC. Its translation: CSVLGGTYEQYF.

The chain couples TRBV5-1 to TRBJ1-1; 10 bases match TRBD1. The CDR3 runs to 14 residues. With 3 bases clipped from V and 6 bases from J, the junction kept 5 bases outside the gene matches. The germline gives CDR1 SGHRS, CDR2 YFSETQ. CDR3 in amino acids: CASSWGQGSPEAFF. The CDR3 DNA reads TGCGCCAGCAGCTGGGGACAGGGGAGCCCTGAAGCTTTCTTT.

CDR3 DNA sequence: TGTGCCAGCAGCTCGGGACAGGGAACGGCTTTCTTT. It encodes CASSSGQGTAFF. This sequence joins TRBV9 and TRBJ1-1, with 9 bases that match TRBD1. CDR3 length: 12 amino acids. Germline V gene lookup returns CDR1 SGDLS and CDR2 YYNGEE. V gave up 4 bases and J gave up 11 bases; unmatched junction bases: 6.

The J gene is TRBJ1-1, the V gene TRBV6-5; 7 nucleotides line up with TRBD1. From germline, CDR1 is MNHEY and CDR2 SVGAGI. CDR3 length equals 15 residues. With V trimmed by 2 bases and J by 0 bases, 3 bases remained unmatched. The CDR3 here is CASSYDRDMNTEAFF. DNA of the CDR3: TGTGCCAGCAGTTACGACAGGGATATGAACACTGAAGCTTTCTTT.

The chain employs TRBV4-2 and TRBJ2-1, with 8 positions matching TRBD2. J gave up 4 bases and V 4 bases, and 18 bases lay outside the gene matches. Germline assignment: CDR1 LGHNA and CDR2 YNFKEQ. This CDR3 region has 19 residues. DNA of the CDR3: TGTGCCAGCAGCCTCTCCGGCGGGGGGACCTCCTCCCTGTACAATGAGCAGTTCTTC. It yields the protein CASSLSGGGTSSLYNEQFF.

V and J are TRBV19 and TRBJ2-1; D is unresolved. V was cut by 7 bases and J by 10 bases, with 11 bases left in between. The CDR3 consists of 11 residues. CDR1 LNHDA and CDR2 SQIVND come from the germline V gene (reference sequence). The CDR3 here is CASTPGSEQFF. CDR3 bases: TGTGCCAGTACTCCAGGAAGCGAGCAGTTCTTC.

V gene TRBV7-9 combines with J gene TRBJ2-7, with 8 bases fitting TRBD2. Germline CDR1 SEHNR, CDR2 FQNEAQ (reference sequence). The CDR3 covers 14 residues. With V trimmed by 5 bases and J by 0 bases, 3 bases remained unmatched. The CDR3 sequence: CASSPAGASYEQYF. CDR3 nucleotide sequence: TGTGCCAGCAGCCCAGCGGGGGCCTCCTACGAGCAGTACTTC.

The chain couples TRBV5-6 to TRBJ2-2; D is possibly TRBD2 (5 bases). Per the germline V gene, CDR1 is SGHDT and CDR2 is YYEEEE. The CDR3 loop spans 16 amino acids. V was cut by 0 bases and J by 7 bases, with 16 bases left in between. The CDR3 coding sequence is TGTGCCAGCAGCTTGGCCCCGGACTCTTCTGTCGGGGAGCTGTTTTTT. It is translated as CASSLAPDSSVGELFF. Complete variable domain (other parts from reference TRBV5-6 and TRBJ2-2): DAGVTQSPTHLIKTRGQQVTLRCSPKSGHDTVSWYQQALGQGPQFIFQYYEEEERQRGNFPDRFSGHQFPNYSSELNVNALLLGDSALYLCASSLAPDSSVGELFFGEGSRLTVL.

This clone was counted once. The J gene is TRBJ1-2, the V gene TRBV9, with D maybe TRBD1 (5 bases). V lost 3 bases and J 4 bases, leaving 10 bases between the germline ends. Germline CDR1 and CDR2: SGDLS and YYNGEE. This CDR3 has 13 amino acids. In DNA form, the CDR3 reads TGTGCCAGCAGCGCCGACAGAACCTATGGCTACACCTTC. This translates into CASSADRTYGYTF.

V is TRBV19 and J is TRBJ1-1; 8 bases are shared with TRBD1. The CDR3 sequence is 16 residues long. Germline trimming cut 3 bases from V and 2 bases from J; bases unmatched to any gene: 8. Germline values: CDR1 LNHDA, CDR2 SQIVND (reference sequence). As DNA, the CDR3 is TGTGCCAGTAGTATCGGTACCACAGGGGGAAACACTGAAGCTTTCTTT. Amino acid sequence: CASSIGTTGGNTEAFF. Drawing the rest from reference TRBV19 and TRBJ1-1, the complete variable domain is DGGITQSPKYLFRKEGQNVTLSCEQNLNHDAMYWYRQDPGQGLRLIYYSQIVNDFQKGDIAEGYSVSREKKESFPLTVTSAQKNPTAFYLCASSIGTTGGNTEAFFGQGTRLTVV.

This clone was detected a few times. The chain is built from TRBV19 and TRBJ2-7; a weak D match, TRBD2 (5 bases). CDR1 and CDR2 from the germline V gene are LNHDA and SQIVND (reference sequence). The V and J ends lost 2 bases and 5 bases respectively, with 7 bases between them. The CDR3 is made up of 12 amino acids. CDR3 DNA: TGTGCCAGTAGTATACCGGGGAACGAGCAGTACTTC. This translates into CASSIPGNEQYF.

The CDR3 spells CASRRIEGQPQHF. The CDR3 nucleotides are TGTGCCAGCAGGAGGATCGAGGGTCAGCCCCAGCATTTT. This rearrangement joins TRBV27 to TRBJ1-5; D not certain. The germline V gene has CDR1 MNHEY and CDR2 SMNVEV (reference sequence). V lost 6 bases and J lost 6, with 12 bases in between. The CDR3 is 13 amino acids.

This chain links TRBV5-4 with TRBJ1-2, with TRBD1 as a possible D gene (5 bases). Per the germline V gene, CDR1 is SGHNT and CDR2 is YYREEE (reference sequence). The CDR3 consists of 14 residues. Between the trimmed V and J ends, which lost 0 bases and 4 bases, there was a span of 10 bases. CDR3 bases: TGTGCCAGCAGCTTGGGGGGCAAGCTCTATGGCTACACCTTC. The encoded protein is CASSLGGKLYGYTF.

The rearrangement links TRBV7-2 to TRBJ2-3, with D possibly matching TRBD1 (6 bases). This CDR3 is built from 17 residues. The germline V gene has CDR1 SGHTA and CDR2 FQGNSA. The V end was cut by 3 bases, the J end by 3 bases, with 19 bases between. DNA of the CDR3: TGTGCCAGCAGCTTGCAGGGGCCCGGTCTTGGTACAGATACGCAGTATTTT. Protein sequence: CASSLQGPGLGTDTQYF. Full variable domain (outside the CDR3, taken from reference TRBV7-2 and TRBJ2-3): GAGVSQSPSNKVTEKGKDVELRCDPISGHTALYWYRQSLGQGLEFLIYFQGNSAPDKSGLPSDRFSAERTGGSVSTLTIQRTQQEDSAVYLCASSLQGPGLGTDTQYFGPGTRLTVL.